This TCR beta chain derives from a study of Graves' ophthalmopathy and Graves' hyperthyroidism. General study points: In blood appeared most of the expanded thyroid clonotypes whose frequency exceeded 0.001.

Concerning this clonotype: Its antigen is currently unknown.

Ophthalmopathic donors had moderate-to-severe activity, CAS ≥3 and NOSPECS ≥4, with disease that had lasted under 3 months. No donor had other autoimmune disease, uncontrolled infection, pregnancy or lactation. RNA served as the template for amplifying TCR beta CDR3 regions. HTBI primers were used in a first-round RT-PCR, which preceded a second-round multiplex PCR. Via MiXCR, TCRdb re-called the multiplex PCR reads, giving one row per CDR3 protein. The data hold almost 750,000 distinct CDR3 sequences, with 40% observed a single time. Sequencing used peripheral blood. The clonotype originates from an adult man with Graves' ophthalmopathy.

Written as DNA, the CDR3 is TGTGCCAGCAGCTTGGACGGACAGGGGGAGAACACTGAAGCTTTCTTT. Its translation: CASSLDGQGENTEAFF. The V and J genes are TRBV5-4 and TRBJ1-1; the match to TRBD1 covers 10 bases. This CDR3 is 16 amino acids long. The germline gives CDR1 SGHNT, CDR2 YYREEE (reference sequence). V lost 0 bases to trimming and J lost 1 base; unmatched junction nucleotides: 3.